These 18 T cell receptor beta chains were all obtained from the same sample, sequenced in a study of early T cells in non-severe SARS-CoV-2 infection. From the 5' RACE reads, TCRdb called clonotypes with MiXCR, one entry per CDR3 protein. This sample has roughly 99,000 distinct CDR3 sequences, with 12% found just once. This sample comprised whole blood, obtained at baseline. The receptors were sampled from an adult who was a healthcare worker with PCR-confirmed SARS-CoV-2 infection or an uninfected control (not recorded which).

The CDR3 DNA follows: TGTGCCAGCAGCCCCGCGACTAGCGGGGGGGTGAAAGCTCCGGATACGCAGTATTTT. Its protein is CASSPATSGGVKAPDTQYF. The chain carries TRBV9 and TRBJ2-3; 14 bases are a match to TRBD2. Germline trimming cut 4 bases from V and 6 bases from J; bases unmatched to any gene: 16. Germline loops: CDR1 SGDLS, CDR2 YYNGEE. The CDR3 covers 19 residues.

The J gene is TRBJ2-3, the V gene TRBV24-1, with 7 bases matching TRBD1. The V and J ends lost 3 bases and 4 bases, in that order; junction bases with no gene match: 9. The CDR3 is 16 residues long. Germline lookup yields CDR1 KGHDR and CDR2 SFDVKD. This CDR3 reads CATSDIGTDRSDTQYF. CDR3 bases: TGTGCCACCAGTGATATCGGGACAGACCGATCAGATACGCAGTATTTT.

This clonotype has just a few counts. V usage is TRBV11-2 and J usage is TRBJ1-2; maybe TRBD1 (5 bases). Germline V lookup: CDR1 SGHAT, CDR2 FQNNGV. The CDR3 runs 14 residues. The V and J ends lost 1 base and 4 bases respectively, with 10 bases between them. Here the CDR3 DNA reads TGTGCCAGCAGCTTAGGGGCAGGGCCCTATGGCTACACCTTC. This codes for CASSLGAGPYGYTF.

This clonotype has just a few counts. The chain combines TRBV5-1 with TRBJ1-4; the D is unclear. The CDR3 runs 16 residues. Between the trimmed V and J ends, which lost 2 bases and 0 bases, there was a span of 11 bases. Germline V lookup: CDR1 SGHRS, CDR2 YFSETQ. CDR3 DNA: TGCGCCAGCAGCTTAAGCAGTACCCCAACTAATGAAAAACTGTTTTTT. Translating it yields CASSLSSTPTNEKLFF.

This clonotype was found a few times. The V call is TRBV28, the J call TRBJ2-1; D uncertain. The germline V and J ends were trimmed by 5 bases and 11 bases, with 13 bases remaining between them. The CDR3 totals 12 residues. Germline V gene sequence: CDR1 MDHEN, CDR2 SYDVKM. This chain's CDR3 is CASSMPGRQQFF. CDR3 DNA sequence: TGTGCCAGCAGTATGCCGGGTCGACAGCAGTTCTTC.

This clonotype was seen only a few times. The chain has TRBV7-2 and TRBJ2-2, with a weak D call TRBD1 (5 bases). The germline V gene encodes CDR1 SGHTA and CDR2 FQGNSA. V shed 5 bases and J shed 6 bases, with 13 bases lying between them. This CDR3 has 14 residues. The CDR3, as DNA: TGTGCCAGCAGCCCAGGGCCTCCGGCCGGGGAGCTGTTTTTT. This codes for CASSPGPPAGELFF.

This clonotype came up a few times. J is TRBJ2-5 and V is TRBV3-1; 8 bases map to TRBD2. This CDR3 is 16 amino acids long. Trimming took 0 bases from V and 1 from J; bases not matched to a gene: 4. Germline V lookup: CDR1 LGHDT, CDR2 YNNKEL (reference sequence). The DNA for the CDR3 is TGTGCCAGCAGCCAAGATCTAGCGGGTACCCAAGAGACCCAGTACTTC. Translated, it gives CASSQDLAGTQETQYF.

J is TRBJ2-2 and V is TRBV24-1; TRBD1 matches at 8 bases. Per the germline V gene, CDR1 is KGHDR and CDR2 is SFDVKD. V lost 7 bases and J lost 7; bases outside the gene matches: 7. The CDR3 loop spans 14 amino acids. The CDR3 region is CATRGTGDSGELFF. The CDR3 nucleotides are TGTGCCACCAGGGGGACAGGAGACAGCGGGGAGCTGTTTTTT.

A few counts support this clonotype. The J gene is TRBJ2-7, the V gene TRBV11-3, with 7 bases aligning to TRBD1. Germline assignment: CDR1 SGHNT and CDR2 YENEEA. V lost 1 base to trimming and J lost 2 bases; unmatched junction nucleotides: 5. The CDR3 loop spans 15 amino acids. The CDR3 protein is CASSLVRGPTYEQYF. The CDR3 DNA reads TGTGCCAGCAGCTTAGTTAGGGGGCCGACCTACGAGCAGTACTTC.

This clonotype was observed at least ten times. The rearrangement uses TRBV9 and TRBJ1-1; no clear D gene. Trimming cost V 4 bases and J 1 base, with 11 bases left between them. Per the germline V gene, CDR1 is SGDLS and CDR2 is YYNGEE. The CDR3 runs to 14 residues. CDR3 DNA sequence: TGTGCCAGCAGCCCAACCGGGTCGAACACTGAAGCTTTCTTT. The encoded protein is CASSPTGSNTEAFF.

This clonotype was seen at least ten times. The chain has TRBV7-8 and TRBJ2-1, with a weak D call TRBD1 (9 bases). Germline V gene sequence: CDR1 SGHVS, CDR2 FQNEAQ. Between the trimmed V and J ends, which lost 5 bases and 1 base, there was a span of 21 bases. The CDR3 length is 18 residues. The CDR3: CASSILTGGTGSYNEQFF. CDR3 nucleotides: TGTGCCAGCAGCATCTTGACGGGAGGGACAGGGTCCTACAATGAGCAGTTCTTC.

The chain recombines TRBV6-1 with TRBJ2-7; unclear D gene. Germline assignment: CDR1 MNHNS and CDR2 SASEGT. With 4 bases removed from V and 3 bases from J, the gap between germline ends came to 7 bases. This CDR3 comprises 12 residues. The CDR3 sequence is CASSVSFYEQYF. The DNA for the CDR3 is TGTGCCAGCAGTGTCTCTTTCTACGAGCAGTACTTC.

The V gene is TRBV29-1, the J gene TRBJ1-1, with D perhaps TRBD1 (6 bases). Germline V gene lookup returns CDR1 SQVTM and CDR2 ANQGSEA. The V gene lost 3 bases and the J gene lost 3 bases, with 8 bases spanning the gap. The CDR3 spans 12 residues. The CDR3 DNA reads TGCAGCGTTGATTACAGGGACACTGAAGCTTTCTTT. Its translation is CSVDYRDTEAFF.

The gene calls are TRBV12-3 or TRBV12-4 and TRBJ2-3, with 7 bases lining up with TRBD2. V gave up 0 bases and J gave up 0 bases; unmatched junction bases: 3. The CDR3 is made up of 16 amino acids. The CDR3 reads CASSLASGPSTDTQYF. Written as DNA, the CDR3 is TGTGCCAGCAGTTTAGCTAGCGGGCCCAGCACAGATACGCAGTATTTT.

The gene calls are TRBV18 and TRBJ1-6; TRBD1 matches at 7 bases. Germline CDR1 KGHSH, CDR2 LQKENI. The V and J ends lost 5 bases and 9 bases, in that order; junction bases with no gene match: 7. The CDR3 contains 14 residues. The CDR3: CASSKDRILSPLHF. DNA of the CDR3: TGTGCCAGCTCAAAGGACAGGATACTTTCACCCCTCCACTTT.

This clonotype was seen at least ten times. The chain links TRBV20-1 to TRBJ2-1; 7 positions agree with TRBD2. CDR3 length: 15 amino acids. CDR1 and CDR2 from the germline V gene are DFQATT and SNEGSKA (reference sequence). V dropped 3 bases and J dropped 3; count of bases not matched to a gene: 8. The CDR3, as DNA: TGCAGTGCTAGCCTCGACGCGGGAGTCTACAATGAGCAGTTCTTC. Protein: CSASLDAGVYNEQFF.

This clonotype was picked up a small number of times. The J gene is TRBJ2-1, the V gene TRBV5-6; D may be TRBD1 or TRBD2 (5 bases each). CDR3 size: 16 residues. Trimming removed 4 bases at V and 5 bases at J, with 19 bases between. Germline loops: CDR1 SGHDT, CDR2 YYEEEE. The chain's CDR3 is CASSTGRDRVHNEQFF. CDR3 nucleotide sequence: TGTGCCAGCAGCACCGGCAGGGACCGCGTTCACAATGAGCAGTTCTTC. The variable domain in full, completed from reference TRBV5-6 and TRBJ2-1, reads DAGVTQSPTHLIKTRGQQVTLRCSPKSGHDTVSWYQQALGQGPQFIFQYYEEEERQRGNFPDRFSGHQFPNYSSELNVNALLLGDSALYLCASSTGRDRVHNEQFFGPGTRLTVL.

This chain connects TRBV28 to TRBJ2-7; maybe TRBD2 (6 bases). The CDR3 runs 15 residues. Germline CDR1 reads MDHEN; CDR2 reads SYDVKM. V lost 4 bases, J lost 3 bases, and 16 bases lay in between. In DNA form, the CDR3 reads TGTGCCAGCAGTTCTCCTACCGGGAGTTTCTACGAGCAGTACTTC. Amino acid sequence: CASSSPTGSFYEQYF.